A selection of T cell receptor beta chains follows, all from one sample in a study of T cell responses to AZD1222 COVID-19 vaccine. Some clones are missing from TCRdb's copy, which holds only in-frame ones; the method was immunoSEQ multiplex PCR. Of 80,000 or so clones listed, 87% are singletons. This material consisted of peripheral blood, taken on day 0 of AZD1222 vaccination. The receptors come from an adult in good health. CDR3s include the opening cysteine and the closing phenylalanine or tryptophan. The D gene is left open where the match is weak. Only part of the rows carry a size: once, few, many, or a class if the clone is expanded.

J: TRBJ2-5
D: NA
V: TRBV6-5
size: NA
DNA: TGTGCCAGCAGCCGAACAGGTCTACAAGAGACCCAGTACTTC
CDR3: CASSRTGLQETQYF

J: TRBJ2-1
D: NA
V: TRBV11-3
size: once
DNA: TGTGCCAGCAGCTTTAGCGGAGGGTACAATGAGCAGTTCTTC
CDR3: CASSFSGGYNEQFF

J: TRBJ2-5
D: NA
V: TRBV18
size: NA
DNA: TGTGCCAGCTCACCACCGGAGCGGTCCGTTTTAGGGACCCAGTACTTC
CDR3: CASSPPERSVLGTQYF

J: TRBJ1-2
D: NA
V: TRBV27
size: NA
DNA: TGTGCCAGCAGTCTCCTAACTTCTAACTATGGCTACACCTTC
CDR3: CASSLLTSNYGYTF

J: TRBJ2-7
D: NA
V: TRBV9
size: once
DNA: TGTGCCAGCAGCGTGTCGGGTGGGGCGGAAGGCGAGCAGTACTTC
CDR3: CASSVSGGAEGEQYF

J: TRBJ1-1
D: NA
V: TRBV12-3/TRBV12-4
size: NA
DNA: TGTGCCAGCAGGTTCGGGAACACTGAAGCTTTCTTT
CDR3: CASRFGNTEAFF

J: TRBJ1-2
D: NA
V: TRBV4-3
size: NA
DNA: TGCGCCAGCAGCCAATATACCGGGGCAGATGGCTACACCTTC
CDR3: CASSQYTGADGYTF

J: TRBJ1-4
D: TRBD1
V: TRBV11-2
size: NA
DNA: TGTGCCAGCAGCTTCGGGACAGGGCTCGAAAAACTGTTTTTT
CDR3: CASSFGTGLEKLFF

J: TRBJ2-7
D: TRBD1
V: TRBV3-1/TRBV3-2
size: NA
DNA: TGTGCCAGCAGCCAACCGGGACAGGGGCTCTACGAGCAGTACTTC
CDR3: CASSQPGQGLYEQYF

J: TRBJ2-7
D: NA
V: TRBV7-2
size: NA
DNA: TGTGCCAGCAGCTCCGCCCCCTACGAGCAGTACTTC
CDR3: CASSSAPYEQYF

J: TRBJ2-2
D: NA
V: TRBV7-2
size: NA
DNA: TGTGCCAGCAGCTCAGACAGGACAAACACCGGGGAGCTGTTTTTT
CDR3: CASSSDRTNTGELFF

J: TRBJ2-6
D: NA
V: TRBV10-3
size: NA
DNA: TGTGCCATCAGTGGTGGATCCTCTGGGGCCAACGTCCTGACTTTC
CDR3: CAISGGSSGANVLTF

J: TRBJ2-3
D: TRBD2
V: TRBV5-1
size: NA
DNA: TGCGCCAGCAGCTCGGCACTAGCGGGAGGGCCCGCAGATACGCAGTATTTT
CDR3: CASSSALAGGPADTQYF

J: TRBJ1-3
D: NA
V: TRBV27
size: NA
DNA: TGTGCCAGCAGCCAGTTTTGGGGGATCTCCGGGGGAAACACCATATATTTT
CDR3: CASSQFWGISGGNTIYF

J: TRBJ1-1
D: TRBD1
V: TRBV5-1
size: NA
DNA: TGCGCCAGCAGCTTGTTCGGGACAGGGAACACTGAAGCTTTCTTT
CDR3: CASSLFGTGNTEAFF

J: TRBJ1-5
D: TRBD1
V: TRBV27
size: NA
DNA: TGTGCCAGCTCGCGGGGACAGGGGAATAATCAGCCCCAGCATTTT
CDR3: CASSRGQGNNQPQHF

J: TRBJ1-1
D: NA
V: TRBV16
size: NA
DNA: TGTGCCAGCGTCCTTGGCAGGGACACTGAAGCTTTCTTT
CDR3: CASVLGRDTEAFF

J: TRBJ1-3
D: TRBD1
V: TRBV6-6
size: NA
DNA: TGTGCCAGCAGTTACGGGACAGGGGTCTCTGGAAACACCATATATTTT
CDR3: CASSYGTGVSGNTIYF

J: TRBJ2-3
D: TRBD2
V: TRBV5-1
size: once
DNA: TGCGCCAGCAGCCCCCGGGGAGGGGCTACCACAGATACGCAGTATTTT
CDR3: CASSPRGGATTDTQYF

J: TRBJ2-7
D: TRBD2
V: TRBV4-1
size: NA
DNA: TGCGCCAGCAGCCTTCTAGCGGGAGGCTCCTACGAGCAGTACTTC
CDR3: CASSLLAGGSYEQYF

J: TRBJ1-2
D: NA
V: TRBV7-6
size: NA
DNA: TGTGCCAGCAGCTTAGAAGGCAGAGCTAACTATGGCTACACCTTC
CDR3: CASSLEGRANYGYTF

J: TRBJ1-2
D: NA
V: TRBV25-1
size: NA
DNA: TGTGCCAGCAGTGAAATGGGGATTGGCGCCTCGGTAGGCTACACCTTC
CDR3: CASSEMGIGASVGYTF